Sequencing of this T cell receptor beta chain was carried out in a study of T cells in Graves' hyperthyroidism and ophthalmopathy. Regarding the study as a whole: Appearing also in blood were most of the thyroid clonotypes expanded above 0.001.

CDR1 and CDR2 (germline): SGHTA, FQGNSA. This CDR3 region has 14 residues. After removal of 5 bases from V and 6 bases from J, the junction contained 5 bases not matched to a gene. What was amplified from RNA transcripts were TCR beta CDR3 regions. The study used the HTBI primer set for a first-round RT-PCR of the TCR CDR3. TCRdb itself ran the multiplex PCR reads through MiXCR, one entry per CDR3 protein. The sample carries about 720,000 distinct CDR3 sequences, about 19% recorded once. On this clonotype: Its antigen is still unknown.

Material for sequencing was blood. This chain links TRBV7-2 with TRBJ1-4, with 8 positions matching TRBD1. This TCR was recovered from a woman between 45 and 60 years old with Graves' hyperthyroidism that later progressed to Graves' ophthalmopathy. DNA for the CDR3: TGTGCCAGCAGCACGACAGGGGCTGATGAAAAACTGTTTTTT. Its protein product is CASSTTGADEKLFF.